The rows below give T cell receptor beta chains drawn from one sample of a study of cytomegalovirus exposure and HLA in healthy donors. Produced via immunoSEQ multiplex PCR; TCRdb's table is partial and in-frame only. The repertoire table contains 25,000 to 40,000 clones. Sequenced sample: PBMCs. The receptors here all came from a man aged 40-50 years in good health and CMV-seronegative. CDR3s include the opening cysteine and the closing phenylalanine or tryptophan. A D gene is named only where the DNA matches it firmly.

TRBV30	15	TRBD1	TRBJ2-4	TGTGCCTGGAGTGTAGGGACAGGGGACCAAAACATTCAGTACTTC	CAWSVGTGDQNIQYF
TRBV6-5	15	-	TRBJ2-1	TGTGCCAGCAGTTACTCTGGACCTACAGGCAATGAGCAGTTCTTC	CASSYSGPTGNEQFF
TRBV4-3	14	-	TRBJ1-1	TGCGCCAGCAGCCAAACCACTCCCGGGACTCAAGCTTTCTTT	CASSQTTPGTQAFF
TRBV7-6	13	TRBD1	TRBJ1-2	TGTGCCAGCAGCTTACTACAGGGGGGGGGCTACACCTTC	CASSLLQGGGYTF
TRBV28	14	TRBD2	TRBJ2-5	TGTGCCAGCAGTTCCGGGAGGGCGATAGAGACCCAGTACTTC	CASSSGRAIETQYF
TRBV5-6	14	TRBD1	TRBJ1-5	TGTGCCAGCAGCCCGAGGGGGCCTAATCAGCCCCAGCATTTT	CASSPRGPNQPQHF
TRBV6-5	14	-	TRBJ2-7	TGTGCCAGCAGTTACTCACCCGCGTCCCACGAGCAGTACTTC	CASSYSPASHEQYF
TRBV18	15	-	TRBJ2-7	TGTGCCAGCTCAGTTAGGAGCGGTAGCTCCTACGAGCAGTACTTC	CASSVRSGSSYEQYF
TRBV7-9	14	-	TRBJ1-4	TGTGCCAGCAGCTTAGACGGGGGGGATGAAAAACTGTTTTTT	CASSLDGGDEKLFF
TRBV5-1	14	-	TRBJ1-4	TGCGCCAGCAGCTCAGGGCAAAATAATGAAAAACTGTTTTTT	CASSSGQNNEKLFF
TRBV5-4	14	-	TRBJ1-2	TGTGCCAGCAGCTTGATGGCAGGCCAGATGGGCTACACCTTC	CASSLMAGQMGYTF